A selection of T cell receptor beta chains follows, all from one sample in a study of OX40 agonist ivuxolimab in advanced cancers. The repertoire was sequenced with immunoSEQ multiplex PCR; TCRdb's copy has only in-frame clones and lacks some. The data contain tens of thousands of clones, around 87% of them seen just once; the ten biggest clones take up about 0.94%. Sequencing was performed on CD4+ or CD8+ T cells sorted from blood, taken in a trial of the OX40 agonist ivuxolimab. Receptors originate from an adult with an advanced solid tumor such as melanoma, head and neck, liver or kidney cancer. Each CDR3 is given with its conserved first and last residue. The order of the fields is clone size, V gene, J gene, D gene, CDR3 protein, CDR3 DNA. A D gene is named only where the DNA matches it firmly. Clone size, where shown, is once, few, many, or a class for clones that have expanded.

abundance: few; v_gene: TRBV30; j_gene: TRBJ1-1; d_gene: .; CDR3aa: CAWSVHLNTEAFF; CDR3nt: TGTGCCTGGAGTGTTCACCTCAACACTGAAGCTTTCTTT
abundance: .; v_gene: TRBV7-2; j_gene: TRBJ2-1; d_gene: .; CDR3aa: CASSLDMGEQFF; CDR3nt: TGTGCCAGCAGCTTAGATATGGGTGAGCAGTTCTTC
abundance: few; v_gene: TRBV6-1; j_gene: TRBJ2-2; d_gene: .; CDR3aa: CASKASQNTGELFF; CDR3nt: TGTGCCAGCAAGGCTTCCCAGAACACCGGGGAGCTGTTTTTT
abundance: .; v_gene: TRBV18; j_gene: TRBJ1-6; d_gene: .; CDR3aa: CASSPLLARNSPLHF; CDR3nt: TGTGCCAGCTCACCACTCCTCGCCCGGAATTCACCCCTCCACTTT
abundance: .; v_gene: TRBV27; j_gene: TRBJ2-5; d_gene: .; CDR3aa: CASAGAGARETQYF; CDR3nt: TGTGCCAGCGCCGGGGCAGGGGCTAGAGAGACCCAGTACTTC
abundance: .; v_gene: TRBV28; j_gene: TRBJ1-3; d_gene: .; CDR3aa: CASSRTITGLGGNTIYF; CDR3nt: TGTGCCAGCAGCCGAACTATTACCGGACTTGGAGGAAACACCATATATTTT
abundance: .; v_gene: TRBV19; j_gene: TRBJ2-7; d_gene: TRBD1; CDR3aa: CASSTQRRQGRHEQYF; CDR3nt: TGTGCCAGTAGCACTCAGCGAAGACAGGGGAGGCACGAGCAGTACTTC
abundance: .; v_gene: TRBV19; j_gene: TRBJ2-3; d_gene: TRBD2; CDR3aa: CASSIVGTSGRSDTQYF; CDR3nt: TGTGCCAGTAGTATAGTCGGGACTAGCGGGAGGTCAGATACGCAGTATTTT
abundance: .; v_gene: TRBV29-1; j_gene: TRBJ1-1; d_gene: .; CDR3aa: CSVLPGRNTEAFF; CDR3nt: TGCAGCGTTCTACCGGGCAGGAACACTGAAGCTTTCTTT
abundance: .; v_gene: TRBV7-3; j_gene: TRBJ1-1; d_gene: .; CDR3aa: CASRLGWGTEAFF; CDR3nt: TGTGCCAGCAGATTAGGGTGGGGTACTGAAGCTTTCTTT
abundance: .; v_gene: TRBV5-6; j_gene: TRBJ1-5; d_gene: .; CDR3aa: CASSLGQSNQPQHF; CDR3nt: TGTGCCAGCAGCTTGGGACAGAGCAATCAGCCCCAGCATTTT
abundance: .; v_gene: TRBV5-1; j_gene: TRBJ1-6; d_gene: .; CDR3aa: CASSTDGYYNSPLHF; CDR3nt: TGCGCCAGCAGCACGGACGGTTACTACAATTCACCCCTCCACTTT
abundance: .; v_gene: TRBV19; j_gene: TRBJ1-4; d_gene: .; CDR3aa: CASTGEINEKLFF; CDR3nt: TGTGCCAGTACCGGGGAGATTAATGAAAAACTGTTTTTT
abundance: .; v_gene: TRBV6-6; j_gene: TRBJ1-2; d_gene: .; CDR3aa: CASSYTHGYTF; CDR3nt: TGTGCCAGCAGTTATACGCATGGCTACACCTTC
abundance: .; v_gene: TRBV25-1; j_gene: TRBJ2-7; d_gene: TRBD1; CDR3aa: CASRGQGFAYEQYF; CDR3nt: TGTGCCAGCAGGGGACAGGGTTTTGCCTACGAGCAGTACTTC
abundance: .; v_gene: TRBV2; j_gene: TRBJ1-3; d_gene: TRBD1; CDR3aa: CASSTGAGNTIYF; CDR3nt: TGTGCCAGCAGTACAGGGGCTGGAAACACCATATATTTT
abundance: .; v_gene: TRBV19; j_gene: TRBJ2-7; d_gene: TRBD2; CDR3aa: CASSKKTSGSSTKEQYF; CDR3nt: TGTGCCAGTAGTAAAAAGACTAGCGGGAGTTCCACTAAAGAGCAGTACTTC
abundance: .; v_gene: TRBV6-6; j_gene: TRBJ1-1; d_gene: TRBD1; CDR3aa: CASSPRTGRTEAFF; CDR3nt: TGTGCCAGCAGTCCCAGGACAGGGCGGACTGAAGCTTTCTTT
abundance: .; v_gene: TRBV5-1; j_gene: TRBJ2-2; d_gene: .; CDR3aa: CASSLGVTGELFF; CDR3nt: TGCGCCAGCAGCTTGGGGGTGACCGGGGAGCTGTTTTTT
abundance: .; v_gene: TRBV4-1; j_gene: TRBJ2-3; d_gene: .; CDR3aa: CASSQKVQGDTQYF; CDR3nt: TGCGCCAGCAGCCAGAAGGTACAGGGTGATACGCAGTATTTT
abundance: .; v_gene: TRBV7-3; j_gene: TRBJ2-3; d_gene: .; CDR3aa: CASSPRQGRDTQYF; CDR3nt: TGTGCCAGCAGCCCCCGTCAGGGGCGAGATACGCAGTATTTT
abundance: .; v_gene: TRBV27; j_gene: TRBJ1-5; d_gene: .; CDR3aa: CASSSLRGAGQPQHF; CDR3nt: TGTGCCAGCAGTTCCCTCCGGGGGGCTGGTCAGCCCCAGCATTTT
abundance: .; v_gene: TRBV6-4; j_gene: TRBJ1-6; d_gene: .; CDR3aa: CASSVEGGNNSPLHF; CDR3nt: TGTGCCAGCAGTGTGGAGGGGGGAAATAATTCACCCCTCCACTTT
abundance: few; v_gene: TRBV30; j_gene: TRBJ1-5; d_gene: TRBD1; CDR3aa: CAWGRGGQPQHF; CDR3nt: TGTGCCTGGGGCAGGGGGGGCCAGCCCCAGCATTTT
abundance: .; v_gene: TRBV5-8; j_gene: TRBJ2-2; d_gene: TRBD2; CDR3aa: CASSLRSSGGQAGELFF; CDR3nt: TGTGCCAGCAGTCTCCGGTCTAGCGGGGGGCAAGCCGGGGAGCTGTTTTTT
abundance: .; v_gene: TRBV5-1; j_gene: TRBJ1-6; d_gene: .; CDR3aa: CASSLEGTTMAASPLHF; CDR3nt: TGCGCCAGCAGCTTGGAGGGGACAACCATGGCGGCTTCACCCCTCCACTTT
abundance: .; v_gene: TRBV2; j_gene: TRBJ1-3; d_gene: .; CDR3aa: CASGESSGNTIYF; CDR3nt: TGTGCCAGCGGGGAGAGCTCTGGAAACACCATATATTTT
abundance: .; v_gene: TRBV5-1; j_gene: TRBJ1-1; d_gene: .; CDR3aa: CASSATGQQNTEAFF; CDR3nt: TGCGCCAGCAGCGCGACTGGACAGCAGAACACTGAAGCTTTCTTT
abundance: .; v_gene: TRBV5-4; j_gene: TRBJ2-2; d_gene: TRBD1; CDR3aa: CASSLGVGTGTGELFF; CDR3nt: TGTGCCAGCAGCTTGGGCGTCGGGACAGGCACCGGGGAGCTGTTTTTT
abundance: .; v_gene: TRBV5-6; j_gene: TRBJ2-1; d_gene: .; CDR3aa: CASRNRHAGHEQFF; CDR3nt: TGTGCCAGCAGAAACCGCCACGCGGGCCATGAGCAGTTCTTC
abundance: .; v_gene: TRBV5-1; j_gene: TRBJ2-7; d_gene: .; CDR3aa: CASTARGGAYEQYF; CDR3nt: TGCGCCAGCACCGCGCGGGGTGGGGCTTACGAGCAGTACTTC
abundance: .; v_gene: TRBV7-8; j_gene: TRBJ2-2; d_gene: .; CDR3aa: CASSVTGTRPNGELFF; CDR3nt: TGTGCCAGCAGCGTCACCGGGACCAGACCGAACGGGGAGCTGTTTTTT
abundance: .; v_gene: TRBV5-4; j_gene: TRBJ1-6; d_gene: .; CDR3aa: CASSAQANRNSPLHF; CDR3nt: TGTGCCAGCAGCGCGCAGGCCAATAGGAATTCACCCCTCCACTTT
abundance: .; v_gene: TRBV11-3; j_gene: TRBJ1-1; d_gene: TRBD1; CDR3aa: CASSSQGIDRENSGTEAFF; CDR3nt: TGTGCCAGCAGCTCACAGGGGATAGACCGGGAGAACAGTGGCACTGAAGCTTTCTTT
abundance: .; v_gene: TRBV2; j_gene: TRBJ2-2; d_gene: TRBD2; CDR3aa: CASTPRTSRTGELFF; CDR3nt: TGTGCCAGCACCCCAAGGACTAGCAGGACCGGGGAGCTGTTTTTT
abundance: .; v_gene: TRBV28; j_gene: TRBJ1-1; d_gene: .; CDR3aa: CAAVGGFLNTEAFF; CDR3nt: TGTGCCGCCGTCGGAGGTTTTTTGAACACTGAAGCTTTCTTT
abundance: .; v_gene: TRBV29-1; j_gene: TRBJ2-5; d_gene: .; CDR3aa: CSVEEGAGETQYF; CDR3nt: TGCAGCGTGGAGGAGGGGGCAGGGGAGACCCAGTACTTC
abundance: .; v_gene: TRBV19; j_gene: TRBJ2-2; d_gene: TRBD2; CDR3aa: CASRSGTDTGELFF; CDR3nt: TGTGCCAGTAGAAGCGGGACTGACACCGGGGAGCTGTTTTTT
abundance: .; v_gene: TRBV7-8; j_gene: TRBJ1-2; d_gene: .; CDR3aa: CASSLGNQNYGYTF; CDR3nt: TGTGCCAGCAGCTTAGGAAACCAAAACTATGGCTACACCTTC
abundance: .; v_gene: TRBV30; j_gene: TRBJ1-6; d_gene: .; CDR3aa: CAWSEGTMVTSPLHF; CDR3nt: TGTGCCTGGAGTGAAGGGACTATGGTGACTTCACCCCTCCACTTT
abundance: .; v_gene: TRBV11-2; j_gene: TRBJ2-1; d_gene: .; CDR3aa: CASSLVGGSYNEQFF; CDR3nt: TGTGCCAGCAGCTTAGTGGGTGGTTCCTACAATGAGCAGTTCTTC
abundance: few; v_gene: TRBV5-6; j_gene: TRBJ1-1; d_gene: .; CDR3aa: CASSPRIGNTEAFF; CDR3nt: TGTGCCAGCAGCCCTCGCATAGGGAACACTGAAGCTTTCTTT
abundance: .; v_gene: TRBV29-1; j_gene: TRBJ1-1; d_gene: .; CDR3aa: CSVEDGGYTEAFF; CDR3nt: TGCAGCGTTGAAGATGGAGGTTATACTGAAGCTTTCTTT